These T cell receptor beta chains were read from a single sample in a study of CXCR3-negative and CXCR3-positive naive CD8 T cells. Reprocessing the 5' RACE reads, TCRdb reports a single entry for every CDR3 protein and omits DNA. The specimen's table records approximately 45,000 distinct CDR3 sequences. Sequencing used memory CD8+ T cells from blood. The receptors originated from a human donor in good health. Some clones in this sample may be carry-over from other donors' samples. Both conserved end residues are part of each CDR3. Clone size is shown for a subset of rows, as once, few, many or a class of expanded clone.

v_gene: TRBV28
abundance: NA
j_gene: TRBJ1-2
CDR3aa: CASSMPTGVNYGYTF

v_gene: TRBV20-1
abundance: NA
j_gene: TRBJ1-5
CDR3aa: CSASDTGIHQPQHF

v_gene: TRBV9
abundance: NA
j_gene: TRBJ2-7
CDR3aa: CASSVTGTGARGDEQYF

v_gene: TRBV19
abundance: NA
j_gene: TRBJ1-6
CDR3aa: CASSSSSARSSPLHF

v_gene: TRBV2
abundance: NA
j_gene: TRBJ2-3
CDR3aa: CASSEVGVSTDTQYF

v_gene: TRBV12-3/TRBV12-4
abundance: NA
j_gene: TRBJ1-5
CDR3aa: CASTQGTQPQHF

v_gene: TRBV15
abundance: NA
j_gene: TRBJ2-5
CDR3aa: CATSRRQGETQYF

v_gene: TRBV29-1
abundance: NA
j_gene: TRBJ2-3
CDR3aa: CSVEERGLTDTQYF

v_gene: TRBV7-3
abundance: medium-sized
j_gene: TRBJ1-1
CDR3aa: CASSLTRGANTEAFF

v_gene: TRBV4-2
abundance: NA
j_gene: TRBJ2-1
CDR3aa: CASSQEGQGNYNEQFF

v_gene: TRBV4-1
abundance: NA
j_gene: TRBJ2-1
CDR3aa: CASSQGRTVSSYNEQFF

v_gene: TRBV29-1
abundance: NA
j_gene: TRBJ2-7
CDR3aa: CSVEGQNSYEQYF

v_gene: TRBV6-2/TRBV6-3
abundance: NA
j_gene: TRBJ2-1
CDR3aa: CASSGGRGNEQFF

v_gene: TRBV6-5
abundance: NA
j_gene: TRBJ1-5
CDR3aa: CASSRDRDNQPQHF

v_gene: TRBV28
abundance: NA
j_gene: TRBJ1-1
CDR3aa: CASSPGRYTEAFF

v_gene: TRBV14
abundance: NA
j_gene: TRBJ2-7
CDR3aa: CASSQGRGEQYF

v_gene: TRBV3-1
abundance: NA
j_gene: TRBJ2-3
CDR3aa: CASSYKTRTDTQYF